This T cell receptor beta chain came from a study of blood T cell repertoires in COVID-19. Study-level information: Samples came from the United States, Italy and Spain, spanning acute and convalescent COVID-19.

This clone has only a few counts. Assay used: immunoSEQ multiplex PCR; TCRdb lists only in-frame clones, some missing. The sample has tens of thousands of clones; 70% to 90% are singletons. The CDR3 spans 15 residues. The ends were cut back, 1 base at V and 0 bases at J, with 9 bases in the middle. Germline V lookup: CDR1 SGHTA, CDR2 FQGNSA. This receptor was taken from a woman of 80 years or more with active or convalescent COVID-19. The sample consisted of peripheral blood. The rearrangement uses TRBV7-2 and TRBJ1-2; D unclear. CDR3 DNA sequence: TGTGCCAGCAGCTTAGGCCAGGTAGCTAACTATGGCTACACCTTC. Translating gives CASSLGQVANYGYTF. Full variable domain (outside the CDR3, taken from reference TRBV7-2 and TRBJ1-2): GAGVSQSPSNKVTEKGKDVELRCDPISGHTALYWYRQSLGQGLEFLIYFQGNSAPDKSGLPSDRFSAERTGGSVSTLTIQRTQQEDSAVYLCASSLGQVANYGYTFGSGTRLTVV.